The rows below give T cell receptor beta chains drawn from one sample of a study of T cell responses to AZD1222 COVID-19 vaccine. The repertoire was sequenced with immunoSEQ multiplex PCR; TCRdb's copy has only in-frame clones and lacks some. The data hold 150,000 to 200,000 clones, with more than 90% observed a single time. The material was peripheral blood, obtained 28 days after the second dose of the MenACWY control vaccine. The receptors here all came from an adult who received the MenACWY meningococcal vaccine as a control. The CDR3 runs from the conserved cysteine through the conserved F or W. Each record gives: V gene, J gene, clone size, D gene, CDR3 DNA, CDR3 protein. A D gene is named only where the DNA matches it firmly. Part of the rows lack a size; the others show once, few, many or a class for expanded clones.

V gene: TRBV5-1; J gene: TRBJ2-5; clone size: -; D gene: -; CDR3 DNA: TGCGCCAGCAGCCCTGGTCGGTCGGGAGCGGCAGAGACCCAGTACTTC; CDR3 protein: CASSPGRSGAAETQYF
V gene: TRBV2; J gene: TRBJ1-3; clone size: -; D gene: TRBD1; CDR3 DNA: TGTGCCAGCATTGGTCCAGGGGGACTTGACTCTGGAAACACCATATATTTT; CDR3 protein: CASIGPGGLDSGNTIYF
V gene: TRBV19; J gene: TRBJ2-2; clone size: -; D gene: -; CDR3 DNA: TGTGCCAGTGGGCTACTGGGGGTCACCGGGGAGCTGTTTTTT; CDR3 protein: CASGLLGVTGELFF
V gene: TRBV9; J gene: TRBJ1-3; clone size: once; D gene: -; CDR3 DNA: TGTGCCAGCAGCGTAGATCCCCAAAGTAAGGGCACCATATATTTT; CDR3 protein: CASSVDPQSKGTIYF
V gene: TRBV5-1; J gene: TRBJ2-7; clone size: -; D gene: -; CDR3 DNA: TGCGCCAGCAGCTTGGAAGTCGGCTTTACCGAGCAGTACTTC; CDR3 protein: CASSLEVGFTEQYF
V gene: TRBV5-6; J gene: TRBJ1-2; clone size: -; D gene: -; CDR3 DNA: TGTGCCAGCAGCTCAGGATCCGGCAACTATGGCTACACCTTC; CDR3 protein: CASSSGSGNYGYTF
V gene: TRBV7-9; J gene: TRBJ2-3; clone size: -; D gene: -; CDR3 DNA: TGTGCCAGCACCCCGACAGGTTCTAGCACAGATACGCAGTATTTT; CDR3 protein: CASTPTGSSTDTQYF
V gene: TRBV7-9; J gene: TRBJ1-5; clone size: once; D gene: -; CDR3 DNA: TGTGCCAGCAGCTTAGGGGGGGTAACTCAGCCCCAGCATTTT; CDR3 protein: CASSLGGVTQPQHF
V gene: TRBV9; J gene: TRBJ1-2; clone size: once; D gene: -; CDR3 DNA: TGTGCCAGCAGCGTAGGGAGTCCGGGACAACCTTTAGATGGCTACACCTTC; CDR3 protein: CASSVGSPGQPLDGYTF
V gene: TRBV28; J gene: TRBJ2-5; clone size: -; D gene: -; CDR3 DNA: TGTGCCAGCAGTTTGGGCAGGGGCGTGAGGGAGACCCAGTACTTC; CDR3 protein: CASSLGRGVRETQYF